Each of the 29 T cell receptor beta chains below was sequenced from the same sample in a study of T cell responses to AZD1222 COVID-19 vaccine. Here immunoSEQ multiplex PCR was the method, and the copy in TCRdb shows in-frame clones only, minus some. The table has 110,000 to 150,000 clones, approximately 86% seen once. The sequences come from peripheral blood, collected on day 0 of AZD1222 vaccination. These receptors were collected from an adult in good health.

In its sample, this clone was seen a few times. V and J are TRBV10-3 and TRBJ2-3; D is possibly TRBD1 (6 bases). Deletions cut 9 bases from V and 3 bases from J, with 13 bases between. Germline loops: CDR1 ENHRY, CDR2 SYGVKD. The CDR3 covers 13 residues. The CDR3 DNA follows: TGTGCCATTCAGGGGTTTGGTACAGATACGCAGTATTTT. This encodes CAIQGFGTDTQYF.

The chain carries TRBV27 and TRBJ1-5; D call uncertain. The CDR3 sequence is 13 residues long. V was shortened by 6 bases and J by 1 base, with 7 bases between the two germline ends. Germline CDR1 reads MNHEY; CDR2 reads SMNVEV (reference sequence). DNA for the CDR3: TGTGCCAGCAGCCCCTGGAGCAATCAGCCCCAGCATTTT. It codes for CASSPWSNQPQHF.

The genes are TRBV4-1 and TRBJ1-6; TRBD1 might be the D (5 bases). Germline assignment: CDR1 MGHRA and CDR2 YSYEKL. The CDR3 has 14 amino acids. V was pared by 0 bases and J by 12 bases, with 12 bases between. The CDR3 DNA is TGCGCCAGCAGCCAAGATATTAGACAGCGACCCCTCCACTTT. This gives the protein CASSQDIRQRPLHF.

The chain is built from TRBV11-3 and TRBJ2-3; D possibly corresponds to TRBD1 (6 bases). Per the germline V gene, CDR1 is SGHNT and CDR2 is YENEEA. V was shortened by 0 bases and J by 1 base, with 8 bases between the two germline ends. The CDR3 sequence is 15 residues long. CDR3 sequence reads: CASSLDPGGTDTQYF. The DNA of the CDR3 is TGTGCCAGCAGCTTAGACCCAGGGGGCACAGATACGCAGTATTTT.

This chain connects TRBV4-1 to TRBJ2-7; D perhaps matches TRBD1 (5 bases). The germline V gene encodes CDR1 MGHRA and CDR2 YSYEKL. The CDR3 totals 15 residues. Trimming cost V 1 base and J 1 base, with 11 bases left between them. DNA of the CDR3: TGCGCCAGCAGCCAAGGACAGTCTCTATCCTACGAGCAGTACTTC. This translates into CASSQGQSLSYEQYF.

The chain recombines TRBV6-5 with TRBJ2-7; D perhaps matches TRBD1 (6 bases). With 0 bases removed from V and 2 bases from J, the gap between germline ends came to 14 bases. Per the germline V gene, CDR1 is MNHEY and CDR2 is SVGAGI. The CDR3 has 16 residues. The CDR3 region has the DNA TGTGCCAGCAGTTACTCGACTTCAGGGGATACCTACGAGCAGTACTTC. It encodes CASSYSTSGDTYEQYF.

The chain carries TRBV28 and TRBJ2-7, with 11 bases matching TRBD2. V was clipped by 5 bases and J by 0 bases; unmatched bases: 3. Germline values: CDR1 MDHEN, CDR2 SYDVKM. The CDR3 length is 15 residues. The CDR3: CASSLTSGISYEQYF. In DNA form, the CDR3 reads TGTGCCAGCAGTCTGACTAGCGGGATCTCCTACGAGCAGTACTTC. Using reference TRBV28 and TRBJ2-7 for the parts outside the CDR3, the full variable domain is DVKVTQSSRYLVKRTGEKVFLECVQDMDHENMFWYRQDPGLGLRLIYFSYDVKMKEKGDIPEGYSVSREKKERFSLILESASTNQTSMYLCASSLTSGISYEQYFGPGTRLTVT.

This rearrangement joins TRBV6-5 to TRBJ1-3; a possible D gene is TRBD1 (5 bases). Trimming stripped 3 bases from V and 1 base from J, with 13 bases between. The CDR3 spans 16 residues. Germline CDR1 MNHEY, CDR2 SVGAGI. CDR3 loop: CASSYWGQGSGNTIYF. CDR3 sequence (DNA): TGTGCCAGCAGTTATTGGGGCCAGGGTTCTGGAAACACCATATATTTT.

Only a few counts were recorded for this clone. The sample holds other DNA sequences that translate to the same CDR3. The chain links TRBV12-3 or TRBV12-4 to TRBJ2-7, with TRBD2 identical over 10 bases. The CDR3 sequence is 13 residues long. V lost 5 bases to trimming and J lost 3 bases; unmatched junction nucleotides: 1. CDR3 DNA sequence: TGTGCCAGCAGTAGGACTAGCGGCTACGAGCAGTACTTC. This translates into CASSRTSGYEQYF.

The chain combines TRBV5-4 with TRBJ2-2; TRBD1 agrees at 10 bases. CDR1 SGHNT and CDR2 YYREEE come from the germline V gene (reference sequence). The V gene end was trimmed by 3 bases and the J gene end by 7 bases; junction bases not matched to a gene: 6. The CDR3 consists of 15 residues. The CDR3 DNA is TGTGCCAGCAGCTCCGGGACAGGGGTAAACGGGGAGCTGTTTTTT. This translates into CASSSGTGVNGELFF.

This clone was counted a few times. The chain combines TRBV6-2 or TRBV6-3 with TRBJ2-1; 15 bases line up with TRBD2. The CDR3 length is 16 residues. The ends lost 6 bases at V and 5 bases at J; junction bases unmatched: 5. Germline V lookup: CDR1 MNHEY, CDR2 SVGEGT. The CDR3: CASSAGTSGGNNEQFF. The CDR3 DNA reads TGTGCCAGCAGCGCCGGGACTAGCGGGGGGAACAATGAGCAGTTCTTC.

The genes are TRBV12-3 or TRBV12-4 and TRBJ2-7, with unresolved D. The CDR3 runs 12 residues. V lost 3 bases and J lost 1, with 4 bases in between. The CDR3 loop is CASSFGSYEQYF. CDR3 sequence (DNA): TGTGCCAGCAGTTTTGGTTCCTACGAGCAGTACTTC.

The chain couples TRBV11-2 to TRBJ2-2; 8 bases fit TRBD1. There are 17 residues in the CDR3. Germline CDR1 and CDR2: SGHAT and FQNNGV. V lost 0 bases to trimming and J lost 3 bases; unmatched junction nucleotides: 6. CDR3 sequence: CASSLDRAGGYTGELFF. As DNA, the CDR3 is TGTGCCAGCAGCTTAGATAGGGCAGGGGGCTACACCGGGGAGCTGTTTTTT.

The chain is built from TRBV10-3 and TRBJ2-1; D perhaps matches TRBD2 (5 bases). This CDR3 has 12 residues. CDR1 and CDR2 (germline): ENHRY, SYGVKD. V was pared by 3 bases and J by 9 bases, with 9 bases between. The CDR3 DNA reads as TGTGCCATCAGTGACGTCGGGGTTGAGCAGTTCTTC. It specifies CAISDVGVEQFF.

This clone was seen a handful of times. This chain connects TRBV9 to TRBJ2-3; D unclear. Germline CDR1 SGDLS, CDR2 YYNGEE. CDR3 length equals 13 residues. Trimming left V 6 bases short and J 1 base short, with 9 bases between. For the CDR3, the DNA is TGTGCCAGCATGGATGGCCGCACAGATACGCAGTATTTT. Amino acid sequence: CASMDGRTDTQYF.

This clone was observed a single time. The chain joins TRBV24-1 to TRBJ2-7; D perhaps matches TRBD2 (6 bases). CDR1 is KGHDR and CDR2 is SFDVKD in the germline V gene. Trimming left V 10 bases short and J 10 bases short, with 22 bases between. The CDR3 extends over 13 amino acids. The DNA for the CDR3 is TGTGCCACGGAGGGAAGGGCCTTGTGCCTTCAGTACTTC. As protein: CATEGRALCLQYF.

The V and J genes are TRBV15 and TRBJ1-1; weak D call: TRBD1 (5 bases). Germline assignment: CDR1 LNHNV and CDR2 YYDKDF (reference sequence). Trimming left V 1 base short and J 6 bases short, with 21 bases between. The length of the CDR3 is 17 residues. As DNA, the CDR3 is TGTGCCACCAGCAGAGGTAATTTGCTTGTGAGGGGCCCTGAAGCTTTCTTT. Translating it yields CATSRGNLLVRGPEAFF.

Notes on this clone: Other DNA sequences of this sample code for an identical CDR3. This chain joins TRBV19 and TRBJ1-1; D not certain. The ends were cut back, 2 bases at V and 4 bases at J, with 11 bases in the middle. The germline V gene has CDR1 LNHDA and CDR2 SQIVND (reference sequence). The CDR3 extends over 14 amino acids. CDR3 DNA sequence: TGTGCCAGTAGTATACAAGGGCTCGGCACTGAAGCTTTCTTT. Protein product: CASSIQGLGTEAFF.

The CDR3: CASSIKDLSNQPQHF. The CDR3 region has the DNA TGTGCCAGTAGTATAAAGGATTTAAGCAATCAGCCCCAGCATTTT. The chain joins TRBV19 to TRBJ1-5, with unresolved D. The CDR3 is 15 amino acids. CDR1 and CDR2 from the germline V gene are LNHDA and SQIVND (reference sequence). The V end lost 2 bases, the J end lost 1 base, and 9 bases lay between the germline ends. The variable domain in full, completed from reference TRBV19 and TRBJ1-5, reads DGGITQSPKYLFRKEGQNVTLSCEQNLNHDAMYWYRQDPGQGLRLIYYSQIVNDFQKGDIAEGYSVSREKKESFPLTVTSAQKNPTAFYLCASSIKDLSNQPQHFGDGTRLSIL.

The rearrangement joins TRBV9 to TRBJ2-5, with D possibly TRBD1 on 5 matching bases. CDR3 length: 16 amino acids. Trimming cost V 3 bases and J 2 bases, with 17 bases left between them. Germline lookup yields CDR1 SGDLS and CDR2 YYNGEE. For the CDR3, the DNA is TGTGCCAGCAGCGCCGCGAAGACAGTCCTACAAGAGACCCAGTACTTC. Amino acid sequence: CASSAAKTVLQETQYF.

The chain uses TRBV14 and TRBJ2-7, with 7 bases that match TRBD2. V shed 1 base and J 7 bases; nucleotides not matched to a gene: 16. This CDR3 contains 17 residues. Germline CDR1 and CDR2: SGHDN and FVKESK. CDR3: CASSQVRDWREPGEQYF. The CDR3 nucleotides are TGTGCCAGCAGCCAAGTACGCGATTGGCGGGAGCCGGGTGAGCAGTACTTC.

This clone was recorded once. This rearrangement joins TRBV13 to TRBJ1-3, with D possibly matching TRBD1 (5 bases). CDR1 and CDR2 (germline): PRHDT, FYEKMQ (reference sequence). V gave up 5 bases and J gave up 2 bases, with 10 bases separating them. This CDR3 contains 14 residues. For the CDR3, the DNA is TGTGCCAGCAGCCCCCGAGGGGCTGGAAACACCATATATTTT. This encodes CASSPRGAGNTIYF.

V and J are TRBV30 and TRBJ1-5; D perhaps matches TRBD1 (5 bases). The CDR3 has 13 residues. V lost 0 bases and J 12 bases, leaving 15 bases between the germline ends. From germline, CDR1 is GTSNPN and CDR2 SVGIG (reference sequence). The CDR3 bases are TGTGCCTGGAGTGTACAGACAGCCGCCGACCAGCATTTT. It encodes CAWSVQTAADQHF. Using reference TRBV30 and TRBJ1-5 for the parts outside the CDR3, the full variable domain is SQTIHQWPATLVQPVGSPLSLECTVEGTSNPNLYWYRQAAGRGLQLLFYSVGIGQISSEVPQNLSASRPQDRQFILSSKKLLLSDSGFYLCAWSVQTAADQHFGDGTRLSIL.

V and J are TRBV25-1 and TRBJ2-3; the match to TRBD1 covers 9 bases. The germline gives CDR1 MGHDK, CDR2 SYGVNS. V lost 2 bases to trimming and J lost 0 bases; unmatched junction nucleotides: 9. The CDR3 runs to 18 residues. CDR3 residues: CASSEIRDRVISTDTQYF. CDR3 DNA sequence: TGTGCCAGCAGTGAAATCCGGGACAGGGTCATTAGCACAGATACGCAGTATTTT.

This sequence joins TRBV3-1 (or the pseudogene TRBV3-2) and TRBJ2-4; 10 nucleotides align to TRBD1. J was trimmed by 6 bases and V by 4 bases; bases with no gene match: 6. The CDR3 consists of 15 residues. The germline CDR1 and CDR2 sequences are LGHDT and YNNKEL (reference sequence). CDR3 DNA: TGTGCCAGCAGCCGAGACAGGGGGCGCCCAAACATTCAGTACTTC. It is translated as CASSRDRGRPNIQYF.

This clone has more than one count but fewer than ten. The chain links TRBV20-1 to TRBJ2-7; weak D call: TRBD2 (5 bases). Trimming shortened V by 6 bases and J by 6 bases, and 12 bases separated the two germline ends. Germline CDR1 is DFQATT and CDR2 is SNEGSKA (reference sequence). CDR3 size: 11 residues. The CDR3 sequence is CSATDFPEQYF. The DNA of the CDR3 is TGCAGTGCGACGGACTTCCCCGAGCAGTACTTC.

This sequence joins TRBV20-1 and TRBJ2-5; a possible D gene is TRBD1 (5 bases). V lost 6 bases, J lost 7 bases, and 12 bases lay in between. CDR1 and CDR2 (germline): DFQATT, SNEGSKA (reference sequence). CDR3 length: 11 residues. In DNA, the CDR3 is TGCAGTGCCCTCATTAGGGGGACCCAGTACTTC. It yields the protein CSALIRGTQYF.

The chain employs TRBV7-8 and TRBJ1-4, with TRBD1 identical over 7 bases. Germline trimming cut 3 bases from V and 5 bases from J; bases unmatched to any gene: 9. From germline, CDR1 is SGHVS and CDR2 FQNEAQ. The CDR3 sequence is 16 residues long. The CDR3 DNA reads as TGTGCCAGCAGCTTTAATCCGGGACAGAAGAATGAAAAACTGTTTTTT. Its protein is CASSFNPGQKNEKLFF.

The rearrangement uses TRBV5-6 and TRBJ2-3; D gene uncertain. Trimming left V 2 bases short and J 6 bases short, with 4 bases between. The CDR3 spans 11 residues. Per germline, CDR1 SGHDT and CDR2 YYEEEE. CDR3 DNA sequence: TGTGCCAGCAGCTTTGGGGATACGCAGTATTTT. Protein: CASSFGDTQYF.